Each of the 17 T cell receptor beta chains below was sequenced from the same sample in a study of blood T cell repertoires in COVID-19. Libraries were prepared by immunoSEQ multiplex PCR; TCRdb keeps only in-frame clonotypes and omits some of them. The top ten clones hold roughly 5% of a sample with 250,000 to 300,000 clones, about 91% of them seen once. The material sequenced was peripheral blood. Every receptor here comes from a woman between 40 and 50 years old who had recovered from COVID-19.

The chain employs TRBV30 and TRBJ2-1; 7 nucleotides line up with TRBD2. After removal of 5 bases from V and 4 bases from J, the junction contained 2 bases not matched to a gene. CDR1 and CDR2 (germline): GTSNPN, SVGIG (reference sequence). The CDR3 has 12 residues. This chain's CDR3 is CAWGLGYNEQFF. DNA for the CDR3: TGTGCCTGGGGACTAGGTTACAATGAGCAGTTCTTC.

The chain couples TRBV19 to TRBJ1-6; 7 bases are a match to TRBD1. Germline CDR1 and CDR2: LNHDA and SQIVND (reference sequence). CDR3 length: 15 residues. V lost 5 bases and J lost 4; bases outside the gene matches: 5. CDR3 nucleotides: TGTGCCAGTAGTTCCGACAGGGTTTATAATTCACCCCTCCACTTT. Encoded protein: CASSSDRVYNSPLHF.

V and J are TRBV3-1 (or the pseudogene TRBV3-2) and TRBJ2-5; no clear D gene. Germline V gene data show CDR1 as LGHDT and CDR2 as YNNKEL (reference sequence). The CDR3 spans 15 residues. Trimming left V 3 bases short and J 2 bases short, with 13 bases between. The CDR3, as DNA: TGTGCCAGCAGCCAGCCCTCCGAGGAACAAGAGACCCAGTACTTC. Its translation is CASSQPSEEQETQYF.

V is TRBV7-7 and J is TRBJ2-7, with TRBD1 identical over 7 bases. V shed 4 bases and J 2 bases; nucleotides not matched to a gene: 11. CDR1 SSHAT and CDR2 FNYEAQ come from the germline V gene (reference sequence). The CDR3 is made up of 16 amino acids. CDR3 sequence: CASSSTGPYPTYEQYV. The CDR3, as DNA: TGTGCCAGCAGCTCGACAGGGCCCTACCCTACCTACGAGCAGTACGTC.

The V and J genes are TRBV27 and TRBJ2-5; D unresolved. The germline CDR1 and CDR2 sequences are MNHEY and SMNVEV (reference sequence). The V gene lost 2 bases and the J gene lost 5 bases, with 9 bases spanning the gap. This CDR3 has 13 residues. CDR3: CASSLRFYETQYF. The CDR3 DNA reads TGTGCCAGCAGTTTACGGTTTTACGAGACCCAGTACTTC.

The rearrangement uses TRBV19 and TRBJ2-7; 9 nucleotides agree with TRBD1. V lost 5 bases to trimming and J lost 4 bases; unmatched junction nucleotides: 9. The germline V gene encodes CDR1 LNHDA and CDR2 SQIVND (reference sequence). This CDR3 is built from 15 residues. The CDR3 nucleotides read TGTGCCAGTAGTTCCCCGGGACAGGGTACTTACGAGCAGTACTTC. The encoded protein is CASSSPGQGTYEQYF.

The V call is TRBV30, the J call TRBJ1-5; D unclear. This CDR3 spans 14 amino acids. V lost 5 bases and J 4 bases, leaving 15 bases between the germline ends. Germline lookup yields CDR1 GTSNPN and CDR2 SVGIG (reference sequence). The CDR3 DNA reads TGTGCCTGGCAGATCGGGGAGGCTAATCAGCCCCAGCATTTT. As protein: CAWQIGEANQPQHF.

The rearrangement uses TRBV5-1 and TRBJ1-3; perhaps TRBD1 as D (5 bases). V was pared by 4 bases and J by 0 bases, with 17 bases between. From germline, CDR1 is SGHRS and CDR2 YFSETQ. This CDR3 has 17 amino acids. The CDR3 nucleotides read TGCGCCAGCAGCGGCGGACACGCGATAAGCTCTGGAAACACCATATATTTT. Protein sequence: CASSGGHAISSGNTIYF.

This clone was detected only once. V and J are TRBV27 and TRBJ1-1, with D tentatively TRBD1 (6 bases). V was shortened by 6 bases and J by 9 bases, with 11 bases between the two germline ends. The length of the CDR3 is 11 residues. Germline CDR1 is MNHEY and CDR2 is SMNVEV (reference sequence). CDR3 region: CASRGGGQAFF. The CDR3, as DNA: TGTGCCAGCAGAGGCGGGGGGCAAGCTTTCTTT.

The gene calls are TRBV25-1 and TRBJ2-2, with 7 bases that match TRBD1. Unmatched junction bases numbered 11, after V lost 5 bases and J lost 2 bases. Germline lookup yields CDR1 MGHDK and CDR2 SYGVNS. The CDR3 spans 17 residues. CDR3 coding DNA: TGTGCCAGCAGTAGGCATAGTGACAGGGTAAACACCGGGGAGCTGTTTTTT. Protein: CASSRHSDRVNTGELFF.

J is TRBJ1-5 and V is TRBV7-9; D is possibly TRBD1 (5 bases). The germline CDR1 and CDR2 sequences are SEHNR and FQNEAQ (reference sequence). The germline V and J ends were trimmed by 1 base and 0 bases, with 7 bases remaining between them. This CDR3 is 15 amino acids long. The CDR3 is CASSLGTLSNQPQHF. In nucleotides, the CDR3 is TGTGCCAGCAGCTTAGGGACACTTAGCAATCAGCCCCAGCATTTT.

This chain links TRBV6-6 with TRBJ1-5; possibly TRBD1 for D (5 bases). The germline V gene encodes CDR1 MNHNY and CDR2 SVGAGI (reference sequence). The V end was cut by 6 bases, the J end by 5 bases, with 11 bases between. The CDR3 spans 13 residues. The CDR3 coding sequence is TGTGCCAGCAGCAACCTAGGGGATCAGCCCCAGCATTTT. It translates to CASSNLGDQPQHF.

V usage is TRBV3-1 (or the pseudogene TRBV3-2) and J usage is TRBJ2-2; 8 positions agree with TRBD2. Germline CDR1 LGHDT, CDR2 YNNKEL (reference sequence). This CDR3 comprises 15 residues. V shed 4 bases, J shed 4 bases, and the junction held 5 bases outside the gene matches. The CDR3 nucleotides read TGTGCCAGCAGCCGGGTAGCGGGAAGCACCGGGGAGCTGTTTTTT. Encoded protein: CASSRVAGSTGELFF.

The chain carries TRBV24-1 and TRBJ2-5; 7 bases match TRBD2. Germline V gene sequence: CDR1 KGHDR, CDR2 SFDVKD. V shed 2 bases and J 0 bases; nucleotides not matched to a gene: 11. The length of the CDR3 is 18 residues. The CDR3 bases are TGTGCCACCAGTGATTCAGGCAGCGGGGTGATTTACCAAGAGACCCAGTACTTC. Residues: CATSDSGSGVIYQETQYF.

The CDR3 nucleotides read TGTGCCAGCAGTTACCCGGAGGCTAGCGCTAATGAGCAGTTCTTC. It specifies CASSYPEASANEQFF. The genes are TRBV6-5 and TRBJ2-1; possibly TRBD2 for D (6 bases). The CDR3 runs to 15 residues. Germline V gene lookup returns CDR1 MNHEY and CDR2 SVGAGI. Trimming stripped 2 bases from V and 7 bases from J, with 15 bases between.

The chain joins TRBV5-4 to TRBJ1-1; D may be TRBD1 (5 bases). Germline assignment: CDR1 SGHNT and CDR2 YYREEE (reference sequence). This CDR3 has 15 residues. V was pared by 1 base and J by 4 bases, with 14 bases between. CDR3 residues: CASSLKAGQTTEAFF. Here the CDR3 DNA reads TGTGCCAGCAGCTTGAAAGCCGGACAAACCACTGAAGCTTTCTTT.

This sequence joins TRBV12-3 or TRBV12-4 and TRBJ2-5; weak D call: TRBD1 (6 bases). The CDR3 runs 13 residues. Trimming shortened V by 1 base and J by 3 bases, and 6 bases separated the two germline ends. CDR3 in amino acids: CASSLEGEETQYF. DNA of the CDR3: TGTGCCAGCAGTTTAGAGGGGGAAGAGACCCAGTACTTC.